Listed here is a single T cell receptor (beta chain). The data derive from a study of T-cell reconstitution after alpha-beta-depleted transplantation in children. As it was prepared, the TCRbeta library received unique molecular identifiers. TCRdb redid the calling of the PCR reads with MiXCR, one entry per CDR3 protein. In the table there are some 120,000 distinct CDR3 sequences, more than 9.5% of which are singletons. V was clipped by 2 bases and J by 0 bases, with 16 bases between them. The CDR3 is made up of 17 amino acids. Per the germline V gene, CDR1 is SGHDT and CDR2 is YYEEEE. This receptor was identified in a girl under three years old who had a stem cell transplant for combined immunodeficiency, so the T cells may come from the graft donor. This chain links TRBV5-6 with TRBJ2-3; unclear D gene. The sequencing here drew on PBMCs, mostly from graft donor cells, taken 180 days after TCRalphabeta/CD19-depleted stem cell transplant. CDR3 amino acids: CASSFSGSETSTDTQYF. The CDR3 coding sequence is TGTGCCAGCAGCTTCTCGGGTTCAGAGACTAGCACAGATACGCAGTATTTT. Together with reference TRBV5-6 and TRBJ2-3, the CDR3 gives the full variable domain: DAGVTQSPTHLIKTRGQQVTLRCSPKSGHDTVSWYQQALGQGPQFIFQYYEEEERQRGNFPDRFSGHQFPNYSSELNVNALLLGDSALYLCASSFSGSETSTDTQYFGPGTRLTVL.